This section outlines one T cell receptor (beta chain) sequence together with its context. This clonotype came up a few times. It lacks a known antigen. Nothing much larger sits one base from this clone, and base qualities are not available. The data were obtained in a study of T-cell memory formation after mild COVID-19 (dated by TCRdb to the early 2020s). Describing the broader study: TCR sequence clusters from the two donors were largely donor specific. The cohort was made up of two young adult volunteers, one female and one male, who were previously healthy. In two donors, T-cell clones that expanded and contracted after mild COVID-19 were tracked by sequencing TCRalpha and TCRbeta repertoires over time. On the study overall, not on this receptor specifically: Contracting CD4+ clones appeared mostly in the CM and EM memory subsets, whereas CD8+ clones were enriched in EMRA. SARS-CoV-2 specificity was not confirmed for the second-wave clones peaking on day 37. Some responding clones were detected in pre-infection memory, which suggested that pre-existing cross-reactive memory T cells had joined the SARS-CoV-2 response. From day 15 to 85, contracting clones showed balanced CD4/CD8 phenotypes, whereas a second wave of clones that expanded from day 15 to 37 leaned towards CD4+. Only two mild cases were covered by the study, and larger cohorts that include severe cases with pre-infection samples were considered necessary.

Sequencing used an Illumina NovaSeq 6000. cDNA libraries for TCRalpha and TCRbeta were prepared by 5'RACE using constant-segment primers, with sample barcodes and unique molecular identifiers added. Trizol reagent was used to extract RNA from every sample. Library amplification was performed in two PCR steps, and a second sample barcode and Illumina TruSeq adapters were introduced in the second step. Sequencing of libraries was performed on an Illumina NovaSeq with 2 x 150 bp paired-end reads. The authors' pipeline ran thus. Demultiplexing of reads and collapsing into UMI-guided consensus sequences were performed with migec v1.2.7. Using mixcr v2.1.11, UMI consensuses were aligned to TRA and TRB V and J templates and then assembled into clonotypes. A clonotype was counted as expanded or contracted only if both edgeR and NoisET called the change significant, with noise models trained on biological replicates. For edgeR calls, the cutoffs were a false discovery rate-adjusted p below 0.01 and a log2 fold-change threshold of 1. As an exploratory analysis of dynamics, max-normalized trajectories of the 1000 most abundant clonotypes were examined with PCA combined with hierarchical clustering. Separately sequenced CD4+ and CD8+ repertoires were used to assign a CD4 or CD8 phenotype to each responding clone. The public reads were run again by TCRdb, first through fastp at Q25 and then through MiXCR, and only productive beta chains were kept. All rows with the same CDR3 protein become a single entry with the most common DNA and genes. The V and J calls reflect TCRdb's pipeline rather than the authors' work. In all, the sample holds about 320,000 distinct CDR3 sequences, and around 15% of those were seen once. 21% of the sample is in the top ten clones.

Ficoll-Paque density gradient centrifugation was used to isolate PBMCs. CDR1 and CDR2 are drawn from the germline V gene: MNHEY, SVGEGT. V is shortened by 0 bases, J by 6 bases, and the region joining them spans 7 bases. The CDR3 numbers 13 residues from cysteine through phenylalanine. Just the 39-base CDR3 DNA is kept, in frame starting at base 1. The origin of this receptor is a man between 18 and 35 years old who had mild COVID-19 (a few samples of this study predate the infection). The sample titles of this study are shuffled in the database, so cell type and time point are left out; the donor was told from shared clones. The sequencing sample was made of PBMCs or a T cell subset sorted from them (not recorded which). This receptor chain uses TRBV6-2 or TRBV6-3 and TRBJ2-3; no D segment can be confidently identified. For the CDR3, the sequence is CASSYSFGDTQYF. The DNA sequence is TGTGCCAGCAGTTACTCTTTCGGGGATACGCAGTATTTT.